This T cell receptor (beta chain) was sequenced in a study of T-cell reconstitution after alpha-beta-depleted transplantation in children listed by TCRdb under 2016. With respect to the entire study: T-cell immune reconstitution after TCRalphabeta/CD19-depleted allogeneic hematopoietic cell transplantation in children was quantitatively tracked in the study by means of TCR repertoire profiling.

Broad study findings and their caveats: The frequencies of hyperexpanded clones fell over the following months, and after one year, T-cell counts and TCRbeta diversity were mostly attributed to newly produced T cells. Apparently early alphabetaT-cell count recovery about two months after transplant reportedly relied on only several hundred rapidly expanded clones derived from non-depleted graft cells. The high TCRbeta diversity at day 60 in some patients was ascribed to recipient T cells and intrathymic progenitors that had survived conditioning.

The treatment or condition label on this specimen signifies: allogeneic hematopoietic cell transplantation with graft depleted of TCRalphabeta T cells and CD19 B cells. The transplant recipients were children given TCRalphabeta/CD19-depleted allogeneic hematopoietic cell grafts. In regard to this clonotype: Its target antigen remains unknown. It has no much larger one-base neighbor in the sample; base qualities were not kept.

Preparation of the library involved PCR. TCRdb lists the instrument as Illumina HiSeq 2500. Molecular barcoding was employed in the preparation of TCR libraries, with unique molecular identifiers being used to normalize TCRbeta repertoire quantification. The public sequencing data were trimmed at Q25 with fastp and processed into clonotypes with MiXCR by TCRdb, which kept only in-frame beta chains. CDR3 protein sequences are deduplicated, and each keeps its most common genes and DNA. A total of around 600,000 distinct CDR3 sequences appear in this sample, 23% of them only once. Less than 15% of the sample is in the top ten clones. Inclusive of the bounding cysteine and valine, the CDR3 is 13 residues long. The DNA shown is the 39-base CDR3, in frame from base 1. CDR1 and CDR2 were assigned from the germline V gene (reference sequence) as LNHNV and YYDKDF. The germline ends are 12 bases apart after V is trimmed by 2 bases and J by 7 bases.

The sample here was PBMCs, mostly from graft donor cells, taken 360 days after TCRalphabeta/CD19-depleted stem cell transplant. The sequence came from a boy less than two years old who had a stem cell transplant for acute myeloid leukemia, so the T cells may come from the graft donor. The V gene is TRBV15 and the J gene is TRBJ2-7; TRBD1 might be the D gene, on 6 matching bases. The nucleotides are TGTGCCACCAGCAGAACAGGGCTGGGAGAGCAGTACGTC. Protein translation: CATSRTGLGEQYV.